The entry that follows covers one TCR beta chain sequence. The assay was immunoSEQ multiplex PCR, and TCRdb's table has in-frame clones only and misses some. This table has 300,000 to 450,000 clones, roughly 89% appearing once. The sample comes from a study of blood T cell repertoires in COVID-19. As for the study in general: Italy, Spain and the United States were the sources of the convalescent and acute COVID-19 samples.

A Seattle source enrolled patients during active infection and followed them longitudinally. Germline lookup yields CDR1 SGHRS and CDR2 YFSETQ. This CDR3 spans 19 amino acids. The V gene lost 0 bases and the J gene lost 0 bases, with 22 bases spanning the gap. The source material was peripheral blood. This clonotype originated in a woman in her sixties or seventies with COVID-19, enrolled during active disease. This rearrangement joins TRBV5-1 to TRBJ2-7, with D perhaps TRBD2 (6 bases). CDR3 DNA sequence: TGCGCCAGCAGCTTGGGTCGCGGCGGGGCGACGGCAACCTCCTACGAGCAGTACTTC. It is translated as CASSLGRGGATATSYEQYF.